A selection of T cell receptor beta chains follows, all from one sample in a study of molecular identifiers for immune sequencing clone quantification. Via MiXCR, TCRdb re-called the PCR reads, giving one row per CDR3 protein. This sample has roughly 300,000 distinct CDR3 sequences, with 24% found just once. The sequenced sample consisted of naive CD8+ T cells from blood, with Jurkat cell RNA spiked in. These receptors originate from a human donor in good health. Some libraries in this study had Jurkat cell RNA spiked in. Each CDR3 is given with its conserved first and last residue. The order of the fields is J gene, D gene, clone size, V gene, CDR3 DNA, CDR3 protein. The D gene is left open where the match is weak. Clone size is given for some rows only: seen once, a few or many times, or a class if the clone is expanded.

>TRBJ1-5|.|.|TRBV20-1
TGCAGTGCTAGAGAACGGGACGGTTTGCAGCCCCAGCATTTT
CSARERDGLQPQHF
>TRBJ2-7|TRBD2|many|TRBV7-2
TGTGCCAGCAGCGGGACTAGGTGGACCGAGCAGTACTTC
CASSGTRWTEQYF
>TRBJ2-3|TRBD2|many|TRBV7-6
TGTGCCAGCAGCTTAGGAGGTAGCGGGACCACAGATACGCAGTATTTT
CASSLGGSGTTDTQYF
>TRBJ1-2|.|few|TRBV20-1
TGCAGTGCTCCACCCCAGAGTACTAACTATGGCTACACCTTC
CSAPPQSTNYGYTF
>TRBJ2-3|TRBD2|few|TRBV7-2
TGTGCCAGCAGCACCCTAGCGGGAGTCCCAGATACGCAGTATTTT
CASSTLAGVPDTQYF
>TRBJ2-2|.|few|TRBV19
TGTGCCAGTAGTATCCAAGGATACGGAGGCACCGGGGAGCTGTTTTTT
CASSIQGYGGTGELFF
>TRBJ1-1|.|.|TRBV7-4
TGTGCCAGCAGCTCACGCTCTTCTGAAGCTGTCTTT
CASSSRSSEAVF
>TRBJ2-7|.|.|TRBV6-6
TGTGCCAGCAGTTACTCGGGCCCCGAGCAGTACTTC
CASSYSGPEQYF
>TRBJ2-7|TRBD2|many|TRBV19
TGTGCCAGTAGTGCGGGGGGCGTGGAGCAGTACTTC
CASSAGGVEQYF
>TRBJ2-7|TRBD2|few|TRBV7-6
TGTGCCAGCAGCTTAGAACTGGGAGCGGGAGCGGTGCAGTACTTC
CASSLELGAGAVQYF
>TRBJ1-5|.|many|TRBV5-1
TGCGCCAGCACCAGGGACGATTATAGCAATCAGCCCCAGCATTTT
CASTRDDYSNQPQHF
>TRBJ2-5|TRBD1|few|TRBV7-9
TGTGCCAGCAGCCCCCGGACAGGGAGAACGACCCAGTACTTC
CASSPRTGRTTQYF
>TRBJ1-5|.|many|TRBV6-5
TGTGCCAGCAGTTATGGTGGCAATCAGCCCCAGCATTTT
CASSYGGNQPQHF
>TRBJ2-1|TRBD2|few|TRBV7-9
TGTGCCAGCAGCTTACGTGGCAGCGGGGAGACCTACAAGGAGCAGTTCTTC
CASSLRGSGETYKEQFF